This T cell receptor beta chain was sequenced for a study of Ad26.COV2.S vaccination and SARS-CoV-2 variants (dated by TCRdb to about 2021). Study-level background: Vaccine-arm donors came from COV1001, a multicentre, randomized, double-blind, placebo-controlled phase I-IIa trial of Ad26.COV2.S in healthy adults. Dosing of Ad26.COV2.S was intramuscular, at either 5x10^10 or 1x10^11 viral particles, delivered as one shot or as two shots spaced 56 days apart. TCRbeta repertoire sequencing served as the tool for gauging how specific and how broad the SARS-CoV-2-reactive T cell receptors were following Ad26.COV2.S vaccination. A total of roughly 30 samples were included in the TCR-sequenced set, comprising around 19 Ad26.COV2.S vaccine recipients, 5 placebo recipients and 8 SARS-CoV-2 convalescent individuals. Trial participants were randomized into five groups of five: low-dose or high-dose Ad26.COV2.S given once or twice, or placebo on both occasions. Throughout the experiments and outcome assessment, investigators stayed blinded to trial group allocation.

The treatment or condition tag for this specimen amounts to: roughly 20 received Ad26.COV2.S at low or high dose, single or two shots; roughly five received placebo; per-sample allocation not given. Repertoires of vaccine and placebo recipients were sequenced from samples collected on day 63 after the first injection. Between 29 July and 7 August 2020, Cohort 1b enrolled around 24 adults aged 18-55 years at one site in Boston, USA. Ad26.COV2.S was a replication-incompetent adenovirus type 26 vector that expressed a prefusion-stabilized SARS-CoV-2 spike protein derived from the original Wuhan strain. Comment on this clone: Its cognate antigen has yet to be identified. Per-nucleotide qualities are absent, and no much larger clonotype sits a single base away.

TCRbeta CDR3 regions were sequenced with the immunoSEQ Assay. After extraction, genomic DNA underwent amplification by bias-controlled multiplex PCR, followed by high-throughput sequencing. As for how the authors treated the data: To quantify the absolute abundance of every unique TCRbeta CDR3 region, sequences were collapsed and filtered. Usable DNA was measured by amplifying reference genes present in all nucleated cells, and TCRbeta template counts were normalized to that usable DNA to estimate T cell fraction. Repertoire TCRs were annotated as SARS-CoV-2-specific by exact matching of V gene, CDR3 amino acid sequence and J gene to a known reactive TCR set. The reference SARS-CoV-2 TCR set was derived from MIRA and filtered for enrichment in COVID-19-positive ImmuneCODE repertoires, a step that removed public or cross-reactive TCRs. Drawing on the MIRA antigens, annotated TCRs were analysed further at the level of specific ORF or position within ORF. Breadth was defined as annotated unique rearrangements over total unique productive rearrangements; depth was the summed frequency of those rearrangements. Two-sided Wilcoxon rank-sum tests were applied when comparing TCR breadth between groups. Imported from immuneACCESS, the table was reduced by TCRdb to in-frame sequences with V and J called. These copies leave out some clones; in studies compared against another copy, an unresolved V gene accounts for under half, and the cause of the remainder is not known. D and trimming were read from the DNA, whereas the V and J calls and clone size are those reported in that table. The sample profile shows around 240,000 clones; around nine tenths of them were found once. Of the sample, about 10% is held by the ten largest clones.

Points the paper makes about the study in general: The study was not powered for comparison of responses between vaccine doses or regimens. Higher spike-specific TCR breadth was observed in Ad26.COV2.S recipients than in placebo recipients (P = 0.0014). Substantial breadth of spike-specific CD8+ and CD4+ T cell responses was reported after vaccination. It was noted by the authors that total T cell responses may have been underestimated by the TCR breadth and depth analyses. Vaccine and placebo recipients had comparable non-spike TCR breadth, which fits with the vaccine containing only spike.

The CDR3, from cysteine to phenylalanine, totals 13 residues. Here the CDR3 DNA is all that survives: 39 bases in frame from base 1. Trimming takes 10 bases off V and 9 bases off J; junction bases not matched to a gene: 15. CDR1 is given as MNHEY and CDR2 as SVGAGI, both from the germline V gene. The sample in question was peripheral blood, obtained in a trial of Ad26.COV2.S vaccine versus placebo. This chain joins TRBV6-5 to TRBJ2-7; 7 bases in between match TRBD2. This receptor was obtained from a person between 18 and 65 years old who received the Ad26.COV2.S COVID-19 vaccine or a placebo. The CDR3 has the sequence CATKTGSREGQYF. The DNA is TGTGCCACCAAAACCGGGAGTAGGGAGGGGCAGTACTTC.